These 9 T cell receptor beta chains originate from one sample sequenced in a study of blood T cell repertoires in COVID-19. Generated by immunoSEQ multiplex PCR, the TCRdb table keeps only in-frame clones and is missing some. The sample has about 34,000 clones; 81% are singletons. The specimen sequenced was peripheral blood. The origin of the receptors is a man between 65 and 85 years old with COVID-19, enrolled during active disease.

DNA of the CDR3: TGCGCCAGCAGCCAAGAGGTGGGGACAGGGGGATTCTACGAGCAGTACTTC. Translation: CASSQEVGTGGFYEQYF. This sequence joins TRBV4-3 and TRBJ2-7; TRBD1 matches at 11 bases. V dropped 0 bases and J dropped 3; count of bases not matched to a gene: 7. The CDR3 is 17 amino acids. Germline values: CDR1 LGHNA, CDR2 YSLEER.

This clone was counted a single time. The CDR3, as DNA: TGCGCCAGCAGCTTGTCGGGGGGCGCAAACACCGGGGAGCTGTTTTTT. Encoded protein: CASSLSGGANTGELFF. The chain employs TRBV5-1 and TRBJ2-2; maybe TRBD2 (7 bases). Germline V gene data show CDR1 as SGHRS and CDR2 as YFSETQ. With 1 base removed from V and 2 bases from J, the gap between germline ends came to 12 bases. The CDR3 length is 16 residues. Full variable domain (rest looked up from reference TRBV5-1 and TRBJ2-2): KAGVTQTPRYLIKTRGQQVTLSCSPISGHRSVSWYQQTPGQGLQFLFEYFSETQRNKGNFPGRFSGRQFSNSRSEMNVSTLELGDSALYLCASSLSGGANTGELFFGEGSRLTVL.

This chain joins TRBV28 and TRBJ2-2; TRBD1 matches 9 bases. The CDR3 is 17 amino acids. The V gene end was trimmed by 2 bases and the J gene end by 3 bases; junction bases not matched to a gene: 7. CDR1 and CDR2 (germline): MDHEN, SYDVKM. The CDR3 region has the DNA TGTGCCAGCAGTTTACCACGGACAGGGGCAGACACCGGGGAGCTGTTTTTT. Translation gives CASSLPRTGADTGELFF. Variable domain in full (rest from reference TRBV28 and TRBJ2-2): DVKVTQSSRYLVKRTGEKVFLECVQDMDHENMFWYRQDPGLGLRLIYFSYDVKMKEKGDIPEGYSVSREKKERFSLILESASTNQTSMYLCASSLPRTGADTGELFFGEGSRLTVL.

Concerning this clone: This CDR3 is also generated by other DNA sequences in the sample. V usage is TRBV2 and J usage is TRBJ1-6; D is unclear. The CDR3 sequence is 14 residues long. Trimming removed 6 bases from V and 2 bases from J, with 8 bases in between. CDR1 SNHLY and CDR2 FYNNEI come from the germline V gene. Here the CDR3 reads CASSPGTYNSPLHF. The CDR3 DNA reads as TGTGCCAGCAGCCCCGGGACCTATAATTCACCCCTCCACTTT.

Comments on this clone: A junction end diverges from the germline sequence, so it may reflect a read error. CDR3 bases: TGTGCCAGCAGCGTTACAGGGGACCTTAACACCGGGAAGCTGTTTTTT. Translating it yields CASSVTGDLNTGKLFF. J is TRBJ2-2 and V is TRBV9; TRBD1 matches 7 bases. The germline CDR1 and CDR2 sequences are SGDLS and YYNGEE. The CDR3 sequence is 16 residues long.

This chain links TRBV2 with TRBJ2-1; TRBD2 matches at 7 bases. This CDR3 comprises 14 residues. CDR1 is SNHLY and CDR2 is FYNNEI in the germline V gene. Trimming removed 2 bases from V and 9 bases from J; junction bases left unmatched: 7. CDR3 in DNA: TGTGCCAGCAGTGAATTTCCCCCGGGGGGTGAGCAGTTCTTC. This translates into CASSEFPPGGEQFF.

CDR3 sequence: CASSLSPFGSSYNEQFF. The DNA for the CDR3 is TGTGCCAGCAGTTTATCTCCCTTTGGGAGCTCCTACAATGAGCAGTTCTTC. The rearrangement links TRBV27 to TRBJ2-1, with TRBD2 as a possible D gene (5 bases). The CDR3 sequence is 17 residues long. Germline loops: CDR1 MNHEY, CDR2 SMNVEV (reference sequence). Trimming shortened V by 0 bases and J by 0 bases, and 12 bases separated the two germline ends.

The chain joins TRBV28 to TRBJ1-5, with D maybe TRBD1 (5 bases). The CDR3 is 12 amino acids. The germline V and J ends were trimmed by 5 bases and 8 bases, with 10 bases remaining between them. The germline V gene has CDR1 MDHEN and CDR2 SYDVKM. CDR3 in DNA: TGTGCCAGCAGTCAGGGCTTCAAGCCCCAGCATTTT. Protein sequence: CASSQGFKPQHF. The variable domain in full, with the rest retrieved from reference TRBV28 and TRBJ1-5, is DVKVTQSSRYLVKRTGEKVFLECVQDMDHENMFWYRQDPGLGLRLIYFSYDVKMKEKGDIPEGYSVSREKKERFSLILESASTNQTSMYLCASSQGFKPQHFGDGTRLSIL.

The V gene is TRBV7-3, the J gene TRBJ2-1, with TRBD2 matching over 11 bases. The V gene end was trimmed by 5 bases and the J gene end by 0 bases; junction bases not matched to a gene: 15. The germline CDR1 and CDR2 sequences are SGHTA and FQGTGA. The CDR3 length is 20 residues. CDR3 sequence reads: CASSLPRRTSGLSSYNEQFF. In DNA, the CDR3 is TGTGCCAGCAGCCTTCCACGAAGGACTAGCGGGCTTAGCTCCTACAATGAGCAGTTCTTC.